Each of the 28 T cell receptor beta chains below was sequenced from the same sample in a study of cytomegalovirus exposure and HLA in healthy donors. The assay was immunoSEQ multiplex PCR, and TCRdb's table has in-frame clones only and misses some. The sample carries 220,000 or so clones, around 86% recorded once. What was sequenced was PBMCs. All receptors derive from a woman in her late teens or twenties in good health and CMV-seropositive.

This sequence joins TRBV4-2 and TRBJ2-7; 10 bases are a match to TRBD2. The V segment lost 0 bases and the J segment 2 bases; nucleotides outside the gene matches: 4. This CDR3 has 16 residues. Germline CDR1 reads LGHNA; CDR2 reads YNFKEQ. CDR3 DNA: TGTGCCAGCAGCCAAGAGATAGCGGGAGGCACCTACGAGCAGTACTTC. This gives the protein CASSQEIAGGTYEQYF.

The sample holds one count of this clone. The chain employs TRBV18 and TRBJ2-2; the D gene is possibly TRBD1 (6 bases). CDR3 length: 17 residues. From germline, CDR1 is KGHSH and CDR2 LQKENI. Trimming took off 3 bases at V and 5 bases at J, with 19 bases between the two ends. CDR3 loop: CASSPEHRALETGELFF. Here the CDR3 DNA reads TGTGCCAGCTCACCCGAACACAGGGCCTTGGAAACCGGGGAGCTGTTTTTT.

The table lists this clone with a count of one. The rearrangement links TRBV9 to TRBJ1-3; 8 bases are shared with TRBD1. Germline loops: CDR1 SGDLS, CDR2 YYNGEE. V lost 4 bases, J lost 9 bases, and 9 bases stayed unmatched. The CDR3 sequence is 14 residues long. CDR3 in DNA: TGTGCCAGCAGCCCTCGGACAGGGATAAGCACCATATATTTT. As protein: CASSPRTGISTIYF.

V usage is TRBV27 and J usage is TRBJ2-1; 8 nucleotides align to TRBD2. The CDR3 extends over 15 amino acids. The V gene's germline CDR1 is MNHEY and CDR2 SMNVEV (reference sequence). The ends lost 6 bases at V and 11 bases at J; junction bases unmatched: 15. Here the CDR3 DNA reads TGTGCCAGCAGCGTACTAGCGGTGCCGCCAGGAAAGCAGTTCTTC. Its protein product is CASSVLAVPPGKQFF.

V and J are TRBV19 and TRBJ2-5; TRBD2 aligns across 8 bases. The CDR3 totals 16 residues. Germline CDR1 is LNHDA and CDR2 is SQIVND (reference sequence). Trimming took 3 bases from V and 3 from J; bases not matched to a gene: 9. The chain's CDR3 is CASSISDRRGEETQYF. CDR3 in DNA: TGTGCCAGTAGTATTTCTGACAGGCGGGGGGAAGAGACCCAGTACTTC.

The chain employs TRBV30 and TRBJ2-3; no clear D gene. V shed 3 bases and J shed 0 bases, with 4 bases lying between them. The CDR3 length is 12 residues. Germline-derived CDR1 and CDR2 are GTSNPN and SVGIG (reference sequence). CDR3 loop: CAWRASTDTQYF. In DNA, the CDR3 is TGTGCCTGGAGGGCTAGCACAGATACGCAGTATTTT.

This rearrangement joins TRBV9 to TRBJ1-2, with D unresolved. CDR1 SGDLS and CDR2 YYNGEE come from the germline V gene. The CDR3 extends over 15 amino acids. Trimming stripped 3 bases from V and 4 bases from J, with 16 bases between. This chain's CDR3 is CASSGAGYRSYGYTF. The CDR3 DNA reads as TGTGCCAGCAGCGGAGCAGGATATCGCTCCTATGGCTACACCTTC. Looking up the rest from reference TRBV9 and TRBJ1-2 gives the full variable domain: DSGVTQTPKHLITATGQRVTLRCSPRSGDLSVYWYQQSLDQGLQFLIQYYNGEERAKGNILERFSAQQFPDLHSELNLSSLELGDSALYFCASSGAGYRSYGYTFGSGTRLTVV.

This chain connects TRBV11-3 to TRBJ1-1; D unresolved. The CDR3 is made up of 9 amino acids. Looked up from germline, CDR1 is SGHNT and CDR2 is YENEEA. The CDR3 DNA sequence: TGTGCTCGAGGTAGGGAAGCTTTCTTT. Protein product: CARGREAFF.

The chain couples TRBV5-4 to TRBJ2-1; 7 bases fit TRBD2. This CDR3 comprises 15 residues. V trimming: 4 bases; J trimming: 4 bases; junction bases outside the gene matches: 8. CDR1 and CDR2 (germline): SGHNT, YYREEE (reference sequence). The CDR3 here is CASSLGGGRYNEQFF. The CDR3 coding sequence is TGTGCCAGCAGCCTCGGGGGAGGGCGTTACAATGAGCAGTTCTTC.

The V gene is TRBV5-1, the J gene TRBJ2-1; 9 nucleotides align to TRBD1. The CDR3 has 13 amino acids. Trimming took 3 bases from V and 7 from J; bases not matched to a gene: 2. Germline CDR1 SGHRS, CDR2 YFSETQ. CDR3 sequence: CASSWDRENEQFF. The CDR3 DNA reads TGCGCCAGCAGCTGGGACAGGGAAAATGAGCAGTTCTTC.

The chain uses TRBV5-1 and TRBJ2-7; D remains unclear. Germline CDR1 and CDR2: SGHRS and YFSETQ. Between the trimmed V and J ends, which lost 4 bases and 7 bases, there was a span of 12 bases. The CDR3 totals 12 residues. CDR3 sequence (DNA): TGCGCCAGCAGCACCGACACGGCAGAGCAGTACTTC. Its translation: CASSTDTAEQYF.

The rearrangement uses TRBV4-2 and TRBJ1-1; D unresolved. CDR3 length: 13 residues. Looked up from germline, CDR1 is LGHNA and CDR2 is YNFKEQ. Trimming removed 4 bases at V and 5 bases at J, with 11 bases between. Written as DNA, the CDR3 is TGTGCCAGCAGCCCCTTATCGGGGACTGAAGCTTTCTTT. Amino acids: CASSPLSGTEAFF.

This clone was counted a few times. This rearrangement joins TRBV19 to TRBJ2-7; 7 nucleotides line up with TRBD2. The CDR3 consists of 13 residues. Germline trimming cut 4 bases from V and 6 bases from J; bases unmatched to any gene: 6. Germline V gene sequence: CDR1 LNHDA, CDR2 SQIVND (reference sequence). The CDR3 protein is CASSRTGGGEQYF. The CDR3 DNA sequence: TGTGCCAGTAGTAGGACGGGAGGTGGCGAGCAGTACTTC.

The J gene is TRBJ2-7, the V gene TRBV11-1; 11 bases fit TRBD1. V lost 1 base, J lost 3 bases, and 2 bases stayed unmatched. Germline V gene data show CDR1 as SGHAT and CDR2 as FQDESV (reference sequence). CDR3 size: 15 residues. CDR3 DNA sequence: TGTGCCAGCAGCTTAGTGGGACAGGGGGTCTACGAGCAGTACTTC. Amino acid sequence: CASSLVGQGVYEQYF.

The V call is TRBV29-1, the J call TRBJ2-1; a possible D gene is TRBD1 (5 bases). There are 13 residues in the CDR3. Germline-derived CDR1 and CDR2 are SQVTM and ANQGSEA. V lost 4 bases and J 4 bases, leaving 11 bases between the germline ends. Here the CDR3 reads CSVGQTLYNEQFF. For the CDR3, the DNA is TGCAGCGTTGGACAGACTCTTTACAATGAGCAGTTCTTC.

V is TRBV10-3 and J is TRBJ1-3; perhaps TRBD1 as D (6 bases). Per germline, CDR1 ENHRY and CDR2 SYGVKD. This CDR3 region has 13 residues. Trimming took 6 bases from V and 1 from J, leaving 7 bases between them. CDR3: CAIRGGSGNTIYF. The CDR3 region has the DNA TGTGCCATCAGAGGGGGATCTGGAAACACCATATATTTT.

This clone has a single count. The chain has TRBV7-9 and TRBJ2-3; 7 bases are a match to TRBD2. Germline V gives CDR1 SEHNR, CDR2 FQNEAQ (reference sequence). V lost 3 bases and J lost 3; bases outside the gene matches: 6. This CDR3 has 15 residues. CDR3 sequence: CASSLNSGLTDTQYF. The CDR3 DNA reads TGTGCCAGCAGCTTGAATAGCGGGCTTACAGATACGCAGTATTTT.

The gene calls are TRBV2 and TRBJ2-5; 9 bases fit TRBD2. This CDR3 is built from 14 residues. From germline, CDR1 is SNHLY and CDR2 FYNNEI. J was trimmed by 5 bases and V by 4 bases; bases with no gene match: 5. The CDR3 is CASSAVAGEETQYF. For the CDR3, the DNA is TGTGCCAGCAGTGCGGTAGCGGGAGAGGAGACCCAGTACTTC.

Written as DNA, the CDR3 is TGTGCCAGTAGTATAGTCGGGGGAAGAGAAGCTTTCTTT. Translation: CASSIVGGREAFF. The chain recombines TRBV19 with TRBJ1-1; tentative D call: TRBD1 (5 bases). Looked up from germline, CDR1 is LNHDA and CDR2 is SQIVND (reference sequence). The V gene lost 1 base and the J gene lost 8 bases, with 11 bases spanning the gap. The CDR3 loop spans 13 amino acids.

This chain joins TRBV5-1 and TRBJ2-3; a possible D gene is TRBD2 (5 bases). The V gene's germline CDR1 is SGHRS and CDR2 YFSETQ. The V end lost 4 bases, the J end lost 2 bases, and 20 bases lay between the germline ends. This CDR3 comprises 17 residues. The DNA for the CDR3 is TGCGCCAGCAGCCCCATTTCGGCAGCGGCCCACACAGATACGCAGTATTTT. It is translated as CASSPISAAAHTDTQYF.

This clone was observed a single time. The V and J genes are TRBV29-1 and TRBJ2-1, with D possibly matching TRBD2 (6 bases). With 3 bases removed from V and 4 bases from J, the gap between germline ends came to 10 bases. Germline V gives CDR1 SQVTM, CDR2 ANQGSEA. The CDR3 has 13 residues. In DNA form, the CDR3 reads TGCAGCGTTGAGCTAGCGAGTTACAATGAGCAGTTCTTC. This codes for CSVELASYNEQFF.

The DNA of the CDR3 is TGTGCCAGTAGTTCCCTTCCGGGACTAGCGGGAGGGTACGAGCAGTACTTC. This sequence encodes CASSSLPGLAGGYEQYF. This chain uses TRBV19 with TRBJ2-7; 16 bases match TRBD2. The junction had 8 bases not matched to a gene; V was cut back by 5 bases and J by 4 bases. The CDR3 loop spans 17 amino acids. Looked up from germline, CDR1 is LNHDA and CDR2 is SQIVND (reference sequence).

The J gene is TRBJ2-5, the V gene TRBV9; 8 positions match TRBD1. V lost 2 bases and J lost 3; bases outside the gene matches: 6. This CDR3 is built from 15 residues. The germline CDR1 and CDR2 sequences are SGDLS and YYNGEE. The CDR3 protein is CASSVDGQGEETQYF. The DNA for the CDR3 is TGTGCCAGCAGCGTCGACGGACAGGGAGAAGAGACCCAGTACTTC.

This sequence joins TRBV7-9 and TRBJ2-3, with D tentatively TRBD2 (5 bases). Germline loops: CDR1 SEHNR, CDR2 FQNEAQ (reference sequence). V was shortened by 0 bases and J by 0 bases, with 10 bases between the two germline ends. This CDR3 has 16 residues. CDR3 in DNA: TGTGCCAGCAGCTTAGCTCGCGGGCTTAGCACAGATACGCAGTATTTT. It specifies CASSLARGLSTDTQYF.

In its sample, this clone was seen once. The genes are TRBV18 and TRBJ2-1; 8 bases are shared with TRBD2. V lost 3 bases to trimming and J lost 4 bases; unmatched junction nucleotides: 8. The CDR3 has 16 amino acids. In germline, CDR1 is KGHSH, CDR2 LQKENI. The CDR3: CASSPKSGTRYNEQFF. The DNA of the CDR3 is TGTGCCAGCTCACCTAAATCCGGGACTAGGTACAATGAGCAGTTCTTC. Variable domain in full (rest from reference TRBV18 and TRBJ2-1): NAGVMQNPRHLVRRRGQEARLRCSPMKGHSHVYWYRQLPEEGLKFMVYLQKENIIDESGMPKERFSAEFPKEGPSILRIQQVVRGDSAAYFCASSPKSGTRYNEQFFGPGTRLTVL.

The V call is TRBV4-1, the J call TRBJ1-1, with TRBD1 matching 10 bases. The CDR3 is 17 residues long. V trimming: 0 bases; J trimming: 1 base; junction bases outside the gene matches: 5. Germline CDR1 reads MGHRA; CDR2 reads YSYEKL. The CDR3 DNA sequence: TGCGCCAGCAGCCAAGAGTGGACAGGGGGTGGGAACACTGAAGCTTTCTTT. Translating gives CASSQEWTGGGNTEAFF.

V and J are TRBV5-5 and TRBJ1-2, with 10 bases matching TRBD1. The length of the CDR3 is 17 residues. The V gene end was trimmed by 4 bases and the J gene end by 4 bases; junction bases not matched to a gene: 13. Germline loops: CDR1 SGHKS, CDR2 YYEKEE (reference sequence). CDR3: CASSTVPGQGSVYGYTF. The DNA for the CDR3 is TGTGCCAGCAGCACCGTCCCGGGACAGGGGTCGGTCTATGGCTACACCTTC.

A remark on this clone: The sample contains more than one DNA sequence encoding this CDR3. The chain carries TRBV5-1 and TRBJ2-7; TRBD1 might be the D (6 bases). Germline CDR1 and CDR2: SGHRS and YFSETQ. There are 12 residues in the CDR3. V shed 4 bases and J shed 4 bases, with 9 bases lying between them. The CDR3 region has the DNA TGCGCCAGCAGCAGCAGGGGTTACGAGCAGTACTTC. Its protein is CASSSRGYEQYF.